This TCR beta chain appears in the sequencing data of a study of T cell responses to AZD1222 COVID-19 vaccine. Points from the study as a whole: Clonal diversity was possibly underestimated, and white British individuals and females predominated among donors. CD4 TCRs covered the whole spike, strongest at regions 160-218 and 743-854.

A note on this clone: Its antigen is currently unknown.

Clones were sequenced by immunoSEQ multiplex PCR, and TCRdb holds only the in-frame ones, with some missing. The table lists fewer than 150,000 clones, approximately 90% of them singletons, with roughly 7% in the top ten. The V gene's germline CDR1 is SGHRS and CDR2 YFSETQ. The CDR3 contains 14 residues. Trimming took 0 bases from V and 3 from J, leaving 8 bases between them. The TCR comes from an adult who received the AZD1222 COVID-19 vaccine. V gene TRBV5-1 combines with J gene TRBJ2-3; no clear D. Source: peripheral blood, taken 28 days after the second AZD1222 dose. The DNA for the CDR3 is TGCGCCAGCAGCTTGGTGTCTGGAACAGATACGCAGTATTTT. Protein sequence: CASSLVSGTDTQYF. The full variable domain, rest sourced from reference TRBV5-1 and TRBJ2-3, is KAGVTQTPRYLIKTRGQQVTLSCSPISGHRSVSWYQQTPGQGLQFLFEYFSETQRNKGNFPGRFSGRQFSNSRSEMNVSTLELGDSALYLCASSLVSGTDTQYFGPGTRLTVL.